This TCR beta chain was retrieved from a study of vaccination and CD4 T cells after COVID-19. Study-level information: The convalescents, six males and four females, included two who were Hispanic. Control cultures, each given a CEFX pool, an HIV-1 Nef pool, or no peptide, were included. General study findings and limits: SARS-CoV-2-reactive clonotypes showed a nonsignificant median rise from roughly 22 to 38.

With the Oncomine TCR Beta short-read assay, DNA from cultured CD4+ T cells was sequenced. TCRdb redid the calling of the PCR reads with MiXCR, one entry per CDR3 protein. The table shows around 4,600 distinct CDR3 sequences, with almost 60% occurring only once. Treatment reported: roughly ten-day PBMC culture with coronavirus spike peptide pools or control peptides (ViraFEST assay). Gathering of the CD4+ T cells, from the unexposed donor, took place before the COVID-19 pandemic (2011-2018). V lost 0 bases to trimming and J lost 6 bases; unmatched junction nucleotides: 6. The CDR3 is made up of 17 amino acids. Per the germline V gene, CDR1 is KGHDR and CDR2 is SFDVKD. A word on this clonotype: Antigen specificity is unknown.

The receptor comes from a human donor in good health. The chain links TRBV24-1 to TRBJ2-1; TRBD2 matches 11 bases. The sample was CD4+ T cells from blood, cultured in vitro. CDR3 sequence reads: CATSDLPGTSGGNEQFF. In DNA, the CDR3 is TGTGCCACCAGTGATTTGCCCGGGACTAGCGGTGGCAATGAGCAGTTCTTC.